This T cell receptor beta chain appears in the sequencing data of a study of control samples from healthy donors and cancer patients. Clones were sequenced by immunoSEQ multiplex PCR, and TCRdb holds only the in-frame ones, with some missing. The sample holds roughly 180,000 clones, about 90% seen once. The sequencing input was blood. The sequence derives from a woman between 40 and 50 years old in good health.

The CDR3 DNA sequence: TGTGCCAGCAGTTGGGGCGATGAGCAGTTCTTC. It specifies CASSWGDEQFF. The J gene is TRBJ2-1, the V gene TRBV27; D might be TRBD1 (5 bases). Germline CDR1 reads MNHEY; CDR2 reads SMNVEV (reference sequence). V was cut by 4 bases and J by 8 bases, with 6 bases left in between. CDR3 length: 11 amino acids.